The clone carrying this T cell receptor (beta chain) was seen a single time. These data belong to a study of blood T cell repertoires in COVID-19. About the research overall: Collection of acute and convalescent COVID-19 samples took place in the United States, Italy and Spain. T cells, B-cell-depleted T cells, or PBMCs provided the cDNA or gDNA that served as material.

Methods used by the authors: Nucleated cell number was recorded as an estimate derived from reference gene primer amplification. Produced via immunoSEQ multiplex PCR; TCRdb's table is partial and in-frame only. For V, J and clone size, that table is used; D and trimming come from the DNA. In the table there are about 130,000 clones, more than 75% of which are singletons. Germline CDR1 ENHRY, CDR2 SYGVKD. Trimming took 7 bases from V and 7 from J, leaving 13 bases between them. The CDR3 totals 13 residues. Sequencing used peripheral blood. The receptor was derived from a woman in her fifties or sixties who had recovered from COVID-19. The chain is built from TRBV10-3 and TRBJ1-4; TRBD1 is a possible D gene (6 bases). CDR3 in DNA: TGTGCCATCAACAGGGACGTTAGTGAAAAACTGTTTTTT. This translates into CAINRDVSEKLFF.